The subject of this entry is one T cell receptor beta chain. Its antigen is currently unknown. The sample belongs to a study of cytomegalovirus exposure and HLA in healthy donors. Background on the study: The roughly 670 first-cohort repertoires shared a platform with the approximately 110 validation repertoires, as reported in a later analysis. Study results and limitations: Most TCR sequences were rare, but some public TCRs occurred in many donors. Associated with cytomegalovirus, according to the listing, were 150 to 200 TCR beta chains.

This CDR3 region has 15 residues. The V gene's germline CDR1 is MNHEY and CDR2 SMNVEV (reference sequence). Trimming cost V 6 bases and J 7 bases; bases outside gene matches: 8. TCRdb's table, derived via immunoSEQ multiplex PCR, lists solely in-frame clones and lacks some. The repertoire holds about 54,000 clones, around 90% seen once, with 7.5% to 9.5% in the top ten. The chain employs TRBV27 and TRBJ1-5; 11 positions match TRBD1. Sequenced input: PBMCs. This sequence originates from a young woman in good health and CMV-seropositive. CDR3 sequence: CASSKRTGGDQPQHF. CDR3 sequence (DNA): TGTGCCAGCAGCAAACGGACAGGGGGCGACCAGCCCCAGCATTTT.